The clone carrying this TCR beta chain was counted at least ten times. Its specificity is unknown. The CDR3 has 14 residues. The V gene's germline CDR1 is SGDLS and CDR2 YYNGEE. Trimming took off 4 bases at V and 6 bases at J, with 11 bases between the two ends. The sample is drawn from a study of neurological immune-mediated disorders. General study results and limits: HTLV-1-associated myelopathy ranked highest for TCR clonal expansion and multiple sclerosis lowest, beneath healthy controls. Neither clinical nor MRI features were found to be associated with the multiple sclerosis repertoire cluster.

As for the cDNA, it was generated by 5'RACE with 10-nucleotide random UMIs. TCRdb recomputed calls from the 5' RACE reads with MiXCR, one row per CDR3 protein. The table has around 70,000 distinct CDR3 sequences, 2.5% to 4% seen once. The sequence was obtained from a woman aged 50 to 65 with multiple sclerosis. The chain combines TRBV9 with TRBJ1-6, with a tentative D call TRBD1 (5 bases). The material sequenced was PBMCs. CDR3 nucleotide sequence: TGTGCCAGCAGCCCCTGGGGCCTTAATTCACCCCTCCACTTT. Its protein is CASSPWGLNSPLHF.